This T cell receptor beta chain was documented in a study of T cell responses to AZD1222 COVID-19 vaccine. Study-level findings and limits: At baseline, just five to seven AZD1222 recipients tested seropositive.

This table comes from immunoSEQ multiplex PCR, and its TCRdb copy is limited to in-frame clones, with some not included. The sample holds 65,000 to 70,000 clones, roughly 80% seen once. V lost 6 bases and J lost 6, with 15 bases in between. The CDR3 contains 13 residues. Germline CDR1 reads SQVTM; CDR2 reads ANQGSEA. This clone was counted a few times. The target antigen is unknown. The TCR originated in an adult who received the AZD1222 COVID-19 vaccine. The source material was peripheral blood, sampled 28 days after the second AZD1222 dose. The rearrangement links TRBV29-1 to TRBJ1-5, with D perhaps TRBD1 (6 bases). DNA of the CDR3: TGCAGCGTGGGTGCAGGGGAGGGTCAGCCCCAGCATTTT. It yields the protein CSVGAGEGQPQHF.